In this sample, the clone carrying this T cell receptor beta chain turned up a few times. The entry originates in a study of T-cell memory formation after mild COVID-19. At the level of the study: TCR clusters showed largely donor specificity.

TCRdb called the 5' RACE reads again in MiXCR, with one record for every CDR3 protein. The sample yields about 470,000 distinct CDR3 sequences, around 27% seen once. With V trimmed by 5 bases and J by 6 bases, 5 bases remained unmatched. In germline, CDR1 is SGHTA, CDR2 FQGNSA. The CDR3 has 13 amino acids. Sample: PBMCs or a T cell subset sorted from them (not recorded which). This chain joins TRBV7-2 and TRBJ2-7, with 9 bases lining up with TRBD2. The receptor comes from an adult woman who had mild COVID-19 (a few samples of this study predate the infection). Cell type and time point are not known. CDR3: CASSPQAGGEQYF. The CDR3 DNA sequence: TGTGCCAGCAGCCCCCAAGCGGGGGGCGAGCAGTACTTC.